The source of this TCR beta chain is a study of shared clonotypes between healthy human individuals. Study context: Contributing individuals were two females and three males aged 18 to 49. Whole-study findings and limits: A reduction in generation probabilities was seen for non-shared clonotypes relative to those shared by all four donors. Shared clonotypes: roughly 4.7% naive CD4, around 3.7% naive CD8, 2% to 2.5% memory CD4, 0.4% memory CD8.

Generated by immunoSEQ multiplex PCR, the TCRdb table keeps only in-frame clones and is missing some. The table lists 1,400,000 or so clones, approximately 98.5% of them singletons. Remarks on this clone: Its antigen is unknown.

V shed 8 bases and J 6 bases; nucleotides not matched to a gene: 8. This CDR3 region has 13 residues. Germline CDR1 MNHNS, CDR2 SASEGT. The clonotype was recovered from a man aged 25 to 45 in good health. The genes are TRBV6-1 and TRBJ2-7; 9 nucleotides align to TRBD1. Sequencing input: naive CD4+ T cells sorted from blood. Subset of the sample: CD45RA+ positively selected. Here the CDR3 DNA reads TGTGCCAGCCGGGACAGGGCCTACTTCGAGCAGTACTTC. Residues: CASRDRAYFEQYF.